Following are 21 T cell receptor beta chains from one sample sequenced in a study of long-term antiretroviral therapy in people with HIV. Sequencing relied on immunoSEQ assay v3.0, run at survey level. Measured with immunoSEQ multiplex PCR; TCRdb has only the in-frame clones, and not every one. The sample contains over 30,000 clones, around 79% of which appear only once. The sequencing used unsorted PBMCs, collected 1.9 years after starting antiretroviral therapy. These receptors all come from a man younger than 35 with HIV.

This chain joins TRBV5-1 and TRBJ1-5; 8 positions agree with TRBD1. Germline CDR1 SGHRS, CDR2 YFSETQ. The CDR3 totals 19 residues. With V trimmed by 4 bases and J by 0 bases, 15 bases remained unmatched. DNA for the CDR3: TGCGCCAGCAGCGGGGGTACAGGGGGTAACACCTATAGCAATCAGCCCCAGCATTTT. This gives the protein CASSGGTGGNTYSNQPQHF.

The gene calls are TRBV7-9 and TRBJ1-5; a weak D match, TRBD1 (6 bases). V shed 3 bases and J shed 3 bases, with 9 bases lying between them. The germline CDR1 and CDR2 sequences are SEHNR and FQNEAQ (reference sequence). The CDR3 runs to 14 residues. The DNA for the CDR3 is TGTGCCAGCAGCTTGGGGGACAACAATCAGCCCCAGCATTTT. It encodes CASSLGDNNQPQHF.

CDR3 DNA: TGTGCCAGCAGTGTCGACATAGGCCTGAACACTGAAGCTTTCTTT. Its protein is CASSVDIGLNTEAFF. The gene calls are TRBV6-1 and TRBJ1-1; D remains unclear. Germline CDR1 is MNHNS and CDR2 is SASEGT. V shed 4 bases and J shed 0 bases, with 12 bases lying between them. There are 15 residues in the CDR3.

This clone was seen only once. The V call is TRBV18, the J call TRBJ1-2; 7 nucleotides agree with TRBD1. V lost 6 bases, J lost 8 bases, and 12 bases stayed unmatched. The CDR3 runs to 14 residues. CDR1 is KGHSH, CDR2 LQKENI, per germline. The CDR3 coding sequence is TGTGCCAGCTCCCCGGGACAGTACGAGAGGGGCTACACCTTC. Protein: CASSPGQYERGYTF.

This chain uses TRBV27 with TRBJ2-7, with D possibly matching TRBD2 (6 bases). The length of the CDR3 is 14 residues. Germline CDR1 reads MNHEY; CDR2 reads SMNVEV (reference sequence). Trimming took 3 bases from V and 2 from J, leaving 11 bases between them. The CDR3 is CASSFSSGAYEQYF. CDR3 in DNA: TGTGCCAGCAGTTTCTCATCGGGGGCCTACGAGCAGTACTTC.

This clone was detected only once. This chain uses TRBV10-2 with TRBJ2-1, with TRBD2 as a possible D gene (7 bases). From germline, CDR1 is WSHSY and CDR2 SAAADI. V shed 3 bases and J shed 6 bases, with 15 bases lying between them. This CDR3 comprises 15 residues. The CDR3 sequence: CASSDRVGGANEQFF. The CDR3 region has the DNA TGCGCCAGCAGTGATAGGGTGGGGGGGGCCAATGAGCAGTTCTTC.

The rearrangement uses TRBV19 and TRBJ2-6; D not certain. Trimming shortened V by 6 bases and J by 0 bases, and 9 bases separated the two germline ends. The CDR3 extends over 15 amino acids. Per germline, CDR1 LNHDA and CDR2 SQIVND (reference sequence). For the CDR3, the DNA is TGTGCCAGTAGCGCAGACCTCTCTGGGGCCAACGTCCTGACTTTC. It is translated as CASSADLSGANVLTF.

In regard to this clone: The DNA is omitted, as the CDR3 cannot be located on it reliably, and the CDR3 follows TCRdb's listing. This chain uses TRBV15 with TRBJ2-1; the D call TRBD2 from the table was never checked on the DNA. The CDR3 spans 14 amino acids, including both terminal residues. CDR1 LNHNV and CDR2 YYDKDF come from the germline V gene (reference sequence). The CDR3 loop reads CATSRVRFGDEQFF.

J is TRBJ1-2 and V is TRBV5-1, with a possible D match to TRBD1 (6 bases). The length of the CDR3 is 15 residues. The germline V gene encodes CDR1 SGHRS and CDR2 YFSETQ. V was trimmed by 4 bases and J by 4 bases, leaving 17 bases between them. The CDR3, as DNA: TGCGCCAGCAGCCCCTTCCCGGGGGCCGGCTATGGCTACACCTTC. Protein product: CASSPFPGAGYGYTF.

The rearrangement uses TRBV11-2 and TRBJ1-1; D not resolved. Trimming took 3 bases from V and 0 from J, leaving 5 bases between them. From germline, CDR1 is SGHAT and CDR2 FQNNGV. CDR3 size: 13 residues. CDR3 sequence: CASSFRVNTEAFF. In DNA, the CDR3 is TGTGCCAGCAGCTTTAGGGTGAACACTGAAGCTTTCTTT.

The chain joins TRBV5-1 to TRBJ1-6; 9 nucleotides agree with TRBD1. CDR1 and CDR2 (germline): SGHRS, YFSETQ. The length of the CDR3 is 17 residues. With 4 bases clipped from V and 1 base from J, the junction kept 6 bases outside the gene matches. In nucleotides, the CDR3 is TGCGCCAGCAGCCCCACCGGGACAGGGTCCTATAATTCACCCCTCCACTTT. This gives the protein CASSPTGTGSYNSPLHF.

Notes on this clone: Additional DNA sequences in this sample encode the identical CDR3. CDR3 residues: CSARVNTEAFF. As DNA, the CDR3 is TGCAGTGCTAGGGTTAACACTGAAGCTTTCTTT. The chain is built from TRBV20-1 and TRBJ1-1; no firm D call. V lost 3 bases to trimming and J lost 2 bases, with 4 bases between them. Germline V gene lookup returns CDR1 DFQATT and CDR2 SNEGSKA (reference sequence). The CDR3 covers 11 residues.

The CDR3 nucleotides are TGTGCCAGCAGTCCGTTCCCGGGAGAGACCCAGTACTTC. This codes for CASSPFPGETQYF. The rearrangement joins TRBV27 to TRBJ2-5; no definite D call. The CDR3 totals 13 residues. Per germline, CDR1 MNHEY and CDR2 SMNVEV (reference sequence). V was cut by 5 bases and J by 4 bases, with 11 bases left in between.

The genes are TRBV28 and TRBJ2-1; D remains ambiguous. V shed 3 bases and J shed 9 bases, with 15 bases lying between them. The CDR3 length is 14 residues. The germline V gene encodes CDR1 MDHEN and CDR2 SYDVKM. This CDR3 is CASSLPPSRGEQFF. For the CDR3, the DNA is TGTGCCAGCAGTTTGCCCCCTTCGAGAGGTGAGCAGTTCTTC.

V is TRBV28 and J is TRBJ2-7; 7 bases are a match to TRBD1. CDR1 and CDR2 from the germline V gene are MDHEN and SYDVKM. J was trimmed by 2 bases and V by 3 bases; bases with no gene match: 7. The CDR3 contains 15 residues. The CDR3 loop is CASSFDREYTYEQYV. DNA of the CDR3: TGTGCCAGCAGTTTTGACAGGGAGTATACCTACGAGCAGTACGTC.

The genes are TRBV4-1 and TRBJ2-3; 8 bases are a match to TRBD1. The V gene end was trimmed by 1 base and the J gene end by 10 bases; junction bases not matched to a gene: 31. In germline, CDR1 is MGHRA, CDR2 YSYEKL. The CDR3 contains 22 residues. CDR3 coding DNA: TGCGCCAGCAGCCAAGGTACAATTCAGGGGGCTTCTATCACGAACCGCACGGATCCGCAGTATTTT. Translated: CASSQGTIQGASITNRTDPQYF.

The rearrangement links TRBV6-6 to TRBJ2-3; no reliable D call. This CDR3 is 11 amino acids long. Germline V gene lookup returns CDR1 MNHNY and CDR2 SVGAGI (reference sequence). V was cut by 4 bases and J by 6 bases, with 5 bases left in between. Here the CDR3 DNA reads TGTGCCAGCAGTTGGCGGGATACGCAGTATTTT. This translates into CASSWRDTQYF.

This clone has more than one count but fewer than ten. V and J are TRBV18 and TRBJ1-3, with TRBD1 matching 8 bases. Germline V lookup: CDR1 KGHSH, CDR2 LQKENI. V lost 6 bases, J lost 2 bases, and 3 bases stayed unmatched. This CDR3 contains 14 residues. This chain's CDR3 is CASSQGAAGNTIYF. The CDR3 nucleotides are TGTGCCAGCTCCCAGGGGGCGGCTGGAAACACCATATATTTT.

The rearrangement links TRBV5-6 to TRBJ1-2; TRBD1 might be the D (6 bases). The CDR3 runs 13 residues. Germline V lookup: CDR1 SGHDT, CDR2 YYEEEE. V lost 4 bases, J lost 6 bases, and 13 bases lay in between. The CDR3 loop is CASSRRGADGYTF. CDR3 sequence (DNA): TGTGCCAGCAGCCGGCGGGGGGCGGATGGCTACACCTTC.

The chain carries TRBV7-2 and TRBJ1-5; D not certain. The CDR3 runs to 15 residues. Trimming cost V 5 bases and J 9 bases, with 20 bases left between them. Germline V CDR1 and CDR2: SGHTA, FQGNSA. CDR3 DNA: TGTGCCAGCAGCCCTAGCCCTGGGAGGCTTGTGCCCCAGCATTTT. As protein: CASSPSPGRLVPQHF.

This rearrangement joins TRBV7-9 to TRBJ2-1; unclear D gene. The CDR3 length is 12 residues. Germline V gene data show CDR1 as SEHNR and CDR2 as FQNEAQ (reference sequence). Trimming removed 0 bases at V and 14 bases at J, with 11 bases between. CDR3 amino acids: CASSLARHGEFF. The CDR3 region has the DNA TGTGCCAGCAGCTTAGCGCGGCATGGAGAGTTCTTC. The full variable domain, with the rest looked up from reference TRBV7-9 and TRBJ2-1, is DTGVSQNPRHKITKRGQNVTFRCDPISEHNRLYWYRQTLGQGPEFLTYFQNEAQLEKSRLLSDRFSAERPKGSFSTLEIQRTEQGDSAMYLCASSLARHGEFFGPGTRLTVL.